This T cell receptor (beta chain) appears in the sequencing data of a study of early T cells in non-severe SARS-CoV-2 infection. Whole-study context: The input, bulk RNA from unsorted whole blood, was sequenced, and chains were unpaired. Overall study findings and caveats: Matching results from VDJdb favored anti-spike CD8 responses, leaving private and CD4 specificities undetected.

Per the germline V gene, CDR1 is WNHNN and CDR2 is SYGVQD (reference sequence). Trimming took off 5 bases at V and 0 bases at J, with 7 bases between the two ends. This CDR3 contains 13 residues. Tagging with unique molecular identifiers was applied to individual cDNA molecules. TCRdb independently ran MiXCR on the 5' RACE reads; one entry per CDR3 protein. This table has approximately 70,000 distinct CDR3 sequences, 9.5% to 15% appearing once. Notes on this clonotype: The antigen is not known.

The rearrangement uses TRBV10-1 and TRBJ1-1; D gene uncertain. This material consisted of whole blood, taken at baseline. This TCR was recovered from an adult who was a healthcare worker with PCR-confirmed SARS-CoV-2 infection or an uninfected control (not recorded which). The CDR3 is CASSTRLNTEAFF. CDR3 sequence (DNA): TGCGCCAGCAGTACCAGGTTGAACACTGAAGCTTTCTTT.